This is a list of T cell receptor beta chains from one sample in a study of blood T cell repertoires in COVID-19. TCRdb's table, derived via immunoSEQ multiplex PCR, lists solely in-frame clones and lacks some. This table holds tens of thousands of clones, over 80% found once. Sequenced sample: peripheral blood. The receptor source for this set is a human donor in a cohort sampled during active COVID-19. Each CDR3 is given with its conserved first and last residue. The D gene is left open where the match is weak. Clone size, where shown, is once, few, many, or a class for clones that have expanded.

d_gene: TRBD1
v_gene: TRBV15
abundance: NA
j_gene: TRBJ1-4
len: 14
CDR3nt: TGTGCCACCAGCCCGACAGGGTCCGGTGAAAAACTGTTTTTT
CDR3aa: CATSPTGSGEKLFF

d_gene: TRBD1
v_gene: TRBV4-1
abundance: NA
j_gene: TRBJ1-3
len: 19
CDR3nt: TGCGCCAGCAGCCAAGGCCCCTTCCGGGACAGTCGCTCTGGAAACACCATATATTTT
CDR3aa: CASSQGPFRDSRSGNTIYF

d_gene: NA
v_gene: TRBV30
abundance: NA
j_gene: TRBJ1-6
len: 12
CDR3nt: TGTGCCCTCCAGGGTTCTAATTCACCCCTCCACTTT
CDR3aa: CALQGSNSPLHF

d_gene: TRBD1
v_gene: TRBV7-2
abundance: once
j_gene: TRBJ2-1
len: 16
CDR3nt: TGTGCCAGCGCTCCGACCCGGGACAGACCTTACAATGAGCAGTTCTTC
CDR3aa: CASAPTRDRPYNEQFF

d_gene: NA
v_gene: TRBV6-2/TRBV6-3
abundance: few
j_gene: TRBJ2-7
len: 15
CDR3nt: TGTGCCAGCAGTTACTCGAAAGGGGGTTTCTACGAGCAGTACTTC
CDR3aa: CASSYSKGGFYEQYF

d_gene: NA
v_gene: TRBV5-1
abundance: NA
j_gene: TRBJ1-1
len: 14
CDR3nt: TGCGCCAGCAGCTTGGACGGGGAAGGCACTGAAGCTTTCTTT
CDR3aa: CASSLDGEGTEAFF

d_gene: TRBD1
v_gene: TRBV28
abundance: NA
j_gene: TRBJ1-1
len: 16
CDR3nt: TGTGCCAGCAACACCCCGCCGGGACAGGGTCCCACTGAAGCTTTCTTT
CDR3aa: CASNTPPGQGPTEAFF

d_gene: TRBD1
v_gene: TRBV18
abundance: NA
j_gene: TRBJ2-7
len: 16
CDR3nt: TGTGCCAGCTCACCTAGAACCGGGACAGGGTTGGTCGAGCAGTACTTC
CDR3aa: CASSPRTGTGLVEQYF

d_gene: NA
v_gene: TRBV7-8
abundance: once
j_gene: TRBJ2-7
len: 14
CDR3nt: TGTGCCAGCAGCAATCAGGGCACCCCCTACGAGCAGTACTTC
CDR3aa: CASSNQGTPYEQYF

d_gene: TRBD2
v_gene: TRBV2
abundance: NA
j_gene: TRBJ2-2
len: 17
CDR3nt: TGTGCCAGCAGGATAACCGGGACTAGCGGGAGCCCCGGGGAGCTGTTTTTT
CDR3aa: CASRITGTSGSPGELFF

d_gene: TRBD1
v_gene: TRBV7-3
abundance: NA
j_gene: TRBJ1-2
len: 15
CDR3nt: TGTGCCAGCAGCCTCGACAGGGGGCAAGGTAATGGCTACACCTTC
CDR3aa: CASSLDRGQGNGYTF

d_gene: NA
v_gene: TRBV13
abundance: once
j_gene: TRBJ2-7
len: 13
CDR3nt: TGTGCCAGCAGCTCCGACGGGACCTACGAGCAGTACTTC
CDR3aa: CASSSDGTYEQYF

d_gene: NA
v_gene: TRBV19
abundance: NA
j_gene: TRBJ2-2
len: 15
CDR3nt: TGTGCCAGTCGCCAGGAGAACCGGCGGGACGGGGAGCTGTTTTTT
CDR3aa: CASRQENRRDGELFF

d_gene: NA
v_gene: TRBV5-5
abundance: once
j_gene: TRBJ2-2
len: 16
CDR3nt: TGTGCCAGCAGCTTGGCGGCAGGGGGGTACACCGGGGAGCTGTTTTTT
CDR3aa: CASSLAAGGYTGELFF

d_gene: TRBD1
v_gene: TRBV6-2/TRBV6-3
abundance: NA
j_gene: TRBJ2-1
len: 13
CDR3nt: TGTGCCAGCAGTTACTTGGACAGGTTAGAGCAGTTCTTC
CDR3aa: CASSYLDRLEQFF

d_gene: NA
v_gene: TRBV21-1
abundance: NA
j_gene: TRBJ2-2
len: 17
CDR3nt: TGTGCCAGCAGCAAATTAAAAAGAGACAGGAACACCGGGGAGCTGTTTTTT
CDR3aa: CASSKLKRDRNTGELFF

d_gene: TRBD1
v_gene: TRBV7-2
abundance: NA
j_gene: TRBJ2-7
len: 15
CDR3nt: TGTGCCAGCAGCGCAACCGGGACAGGGGCCCGGGTTTCGTACTTC
CDR3aa: CASSATGTGARVSYF

d_gene: TRBD2
v_gene: TRBV7-2
abundance: NA
j_gene: TRBJ2-3
len: 16
CDR3nt: TGTGCCAGCAGCTTAGGTTCTAGCGGTCGCACAGATACGCAGTATTTT
CDR3aa: CASSLGSSGRTDTQYF

d_gene: TRBD2
v_gene: TRBV7-9
abundance: NA
j_gene: TRBJ2-1
len: 16
CDR3nt: TGTGCCAGCAGCCTCGGGACTAGCGGTCAACGGAATGAGCAGTTCTTC
CDR3aa: CASSLGTSGQRNEQFF

d_gene: TRBD2
v_gene: TRBV6-5
abundance: NA
j_gene: TRBJ2-2
len: 14
CDR3nt: TGTGCCAGCAGACTAGCGGGAGGAACCGGGGAGCTGTTTTTT
CDR3aa: CASRLAGGTGELFF

d_gene: NA
v_gene: TRBV19
abundance: few
j_gene: TRBJ1-5
len: 13
CDR3nt: TGTGCCAGTAGTATAGGGGGCACTCGGCCCCAGCATTTT
CDR3aa: CASSIGGTRPQHF

d_gene: NA
v_gene: TRBV7-2
abundance: NA
j_gene: TRBJ2-7
len: 17
CDR3nt: TGTGCCAGCAGCTTAGTAAGCGGACTCGGGAAGCCCTACGAGCAGTACTTC
CDR3aa: CASSLVSGLGKPYEQYF

d_gene: NA
v_gene: TRBV4-1
abundance: NA
j_gene: TRBJ2-7
len: 14
CDR3nt: TGCGCCAGCAGCCAAGATCCCAGGGTGAACGAGCAGTACTTC
CDR3aa: CASSQDPRVNEQYF

d_gene: NA
v_gene: TRBV6-5
abundance: NA
j_gene: TRBJ2-1
len: 15
CDR3nt: TGTGCCAGCAGTCCTCAGGTATTGGGTTACAATGAGCAGTTCTTC
CDR3aa: CASSPQVLGYNEQFF

d_gene: NA
v_gene: TRBV19
abundance: NA
j_gene: TRBJ2-7
len: 15
CDR3nt: TGTGCCAGTAGTCGGGTCGGGTTACAGGGCTACGAGCAGTACTTC
CDR3aa: CASSRVGLQGYEQYF

d_gene: NA
v_gene: TRBV19
abundance: NA
j_gene: TRBJ2-4
len: 15
CDR3nt: TGTGCCAGTAGTATTCAGGGCAGAACTAAAAACATTCAGTACTTC
CDR3aa: CASSIQGRTKNIQYF

d_gene: NA
v_gene: TRBV28
abundance: NA
j_gene: TRBJ1-2
len: 13
CDR3nt: TGTGCCAGCAGCCGACCCGGGAACTATGGCTACACCTTC
CDR3aa: CASSRPGNYGYTF

d_gene: NA
v_gene: TRBV7-2
abundance: NA
j_gene: TRBJ2-3
len: 13
CDR3nt: TGTGCCAGCAGCCGCTGGCCCCCCGATACGCAGTATTTT
CDR3aa: CASSRWPPDTQYF

d_gene: TRBD1
v_gene: TRBV3-1/TRBV3-2
abundance: NA
j_gene: TRBJ1-3
len: 18
CDR3nt: TGTGCCAGCAGCCAAGACGCGAGACAGGGGGCGCCTGGAAACACCATATATTTT
CDR3aa: CASSQDARQGAPGNTIYF

d_gene: TRBD1
v_gene: TRBV3-1/TRBV3-2
abundance: NA
j_gene: TRBJ2-7
len: 15
CDR3nt: TGTGCCAGCAGCTACACCGGGACAGCTCAAGGCGAGCAGTACTTC
CDR3aa: CASSYTGTAQGEQYF

d_gene: TRBD1
v_gene: TRBV5-4
abundance: NA
j_gene: TRBJ2-5
len: 15
CDR3nt: TGTGCCAGCAGCTCGCTTGGACAGGGTGGAGTGACCCAGTACTTC
CDR3aa: CASSSLGQGGVTQYF